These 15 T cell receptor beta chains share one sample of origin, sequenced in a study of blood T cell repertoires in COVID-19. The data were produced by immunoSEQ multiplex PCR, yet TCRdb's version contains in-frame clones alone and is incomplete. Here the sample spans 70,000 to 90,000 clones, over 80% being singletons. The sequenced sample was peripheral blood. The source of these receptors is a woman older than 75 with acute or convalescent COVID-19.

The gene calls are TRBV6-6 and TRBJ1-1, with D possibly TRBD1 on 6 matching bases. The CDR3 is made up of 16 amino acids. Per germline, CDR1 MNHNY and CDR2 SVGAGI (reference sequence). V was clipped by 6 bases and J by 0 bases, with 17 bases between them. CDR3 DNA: TGTGCCAGCAGCCAACCGACAGGTTTTGTGAACACTGAAGCTTTCTTT. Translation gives CASSQPTGFVNTEAFF.

The CDR3 reads CASSPGGRGHYEQYF. CDR3 nucleotide sequence: TGTGCCAGCAGCCCGGGGGGTCGGGGCCACTACGAGCAGTACTTC. This rearrangement joins TRBV5-4 to TRBJ2-7; the match to TRBD2 covers 7 bases. Germline V gives CDR1 SGHNT, CDR2 YYREEE (reference sequence). Trimming cost V 4 bases and J 3 bases; bases outside gene matches: 10. The CDR3 is 15 residues long.

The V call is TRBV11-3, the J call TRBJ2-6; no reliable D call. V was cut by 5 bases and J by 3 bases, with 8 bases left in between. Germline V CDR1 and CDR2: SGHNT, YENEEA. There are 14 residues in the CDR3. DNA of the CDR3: TGTGCCAGCAGCAAGAGCTTTGGGGCCAACGTCCTGACTTTC. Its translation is CASSKSFGANVLTF.

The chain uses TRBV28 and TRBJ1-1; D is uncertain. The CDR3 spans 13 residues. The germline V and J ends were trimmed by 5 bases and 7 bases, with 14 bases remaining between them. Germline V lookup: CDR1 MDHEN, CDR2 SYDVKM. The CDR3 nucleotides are TGTGCCAGCAGTCCCATTGGGAGGGATGAAGCTTTCTTT. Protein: CASSPIGRDEAFF.

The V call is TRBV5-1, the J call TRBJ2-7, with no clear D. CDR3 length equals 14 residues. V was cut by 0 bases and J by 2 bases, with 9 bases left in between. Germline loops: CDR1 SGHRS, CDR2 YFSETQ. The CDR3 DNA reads TGCGCCAGCAGCTTGGGACACGCAACCTACGAGCAGTACTTC. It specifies CASSLGHATYEQYF.

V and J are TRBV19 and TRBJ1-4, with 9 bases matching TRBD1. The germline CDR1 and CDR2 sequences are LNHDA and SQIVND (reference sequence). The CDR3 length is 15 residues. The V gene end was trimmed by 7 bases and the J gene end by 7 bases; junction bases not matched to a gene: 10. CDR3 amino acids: CASKSTGGVTEKLFF. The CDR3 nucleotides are TGTGCCAGTAAATCCACAGGGGGCGTGACTGAAAAACTGTTTTTT.

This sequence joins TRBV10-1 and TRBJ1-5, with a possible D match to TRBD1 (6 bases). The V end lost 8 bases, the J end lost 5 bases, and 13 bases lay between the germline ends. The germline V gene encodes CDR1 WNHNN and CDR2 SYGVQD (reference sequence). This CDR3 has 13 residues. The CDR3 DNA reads TGCGCCAGCGGGGGGGACAAACATCAGCCCCAGCATTTT. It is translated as CASGGDKHQPQHF.

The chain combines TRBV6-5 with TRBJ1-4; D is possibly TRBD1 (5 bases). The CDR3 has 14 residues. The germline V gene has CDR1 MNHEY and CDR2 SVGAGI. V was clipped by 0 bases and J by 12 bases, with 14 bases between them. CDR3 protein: CASSYSPPGGELFF. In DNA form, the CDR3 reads TGTGCCAGCAGTTACTCGCCCCCCGGAGGGGAACTGTTTTTT.

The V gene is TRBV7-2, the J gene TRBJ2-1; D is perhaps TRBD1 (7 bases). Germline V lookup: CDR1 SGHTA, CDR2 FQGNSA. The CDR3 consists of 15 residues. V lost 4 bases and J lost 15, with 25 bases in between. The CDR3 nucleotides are TGTGCCAGCAGCTCCCGAAGGGGGCTAGCGTCAAGGAGGTTCTTC. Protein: CASSSRRGLASRRFF.

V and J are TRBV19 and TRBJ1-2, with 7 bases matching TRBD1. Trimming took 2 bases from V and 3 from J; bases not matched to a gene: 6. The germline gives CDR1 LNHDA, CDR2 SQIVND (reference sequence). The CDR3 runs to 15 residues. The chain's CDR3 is CASSITPDRDYGYTF. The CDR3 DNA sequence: TGTGCCAGTAGTATAACACCAGACAGGGACTATGGCTACACCTTC.

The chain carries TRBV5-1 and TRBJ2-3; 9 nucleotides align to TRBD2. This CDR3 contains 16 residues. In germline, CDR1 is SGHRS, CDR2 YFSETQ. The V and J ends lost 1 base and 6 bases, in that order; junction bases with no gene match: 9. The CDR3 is CASSLTEAGGPDTQYF. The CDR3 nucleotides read TGCGCCAGCAGCTTGACTGAGGCGGGGGGGCCTGATACGCAGTATTTT.

Here the CDR3 DNA reads TGTGCCAGCAGCTTGGGGGCACAGGATACGCAGTATTTT. As protein: CASSLGAQDTQYF. The chain couples TRBV5-5 to TRBJ2-3; D is unclear. CDR1 and CDR2 (germline): SGHKS, YYEKEE (reference sequence). CDR3 length: 13 residues. V was pared by 0 bases and J by 6 bases, with 8 bases between.

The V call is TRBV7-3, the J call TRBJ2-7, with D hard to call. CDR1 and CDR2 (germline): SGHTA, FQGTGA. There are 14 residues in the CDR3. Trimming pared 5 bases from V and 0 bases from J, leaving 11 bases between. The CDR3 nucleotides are TGTGCCAGCAGCACCACAGAGATCTCCTACGAGCAGTACTTC. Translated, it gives CASSTTEISYEQYF.

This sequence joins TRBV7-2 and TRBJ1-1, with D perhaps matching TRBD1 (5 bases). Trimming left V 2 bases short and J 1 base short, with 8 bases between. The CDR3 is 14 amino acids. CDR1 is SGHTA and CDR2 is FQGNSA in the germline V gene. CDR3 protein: CASSLRQGNTEAFF. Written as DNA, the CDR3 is TGTGCCAGCAGCTTAAGGCAGGGGAACACTGAAGCTTTCTTT.

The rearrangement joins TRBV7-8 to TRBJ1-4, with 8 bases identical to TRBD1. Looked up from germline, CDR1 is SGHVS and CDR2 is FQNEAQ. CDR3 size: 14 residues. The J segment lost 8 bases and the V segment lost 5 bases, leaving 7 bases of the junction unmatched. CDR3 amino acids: CASSPDREREKLFF. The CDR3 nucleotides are TGTGCCAGCAGCCCGGACAGGGAGAGAGAAAAACTGTTTTTT.